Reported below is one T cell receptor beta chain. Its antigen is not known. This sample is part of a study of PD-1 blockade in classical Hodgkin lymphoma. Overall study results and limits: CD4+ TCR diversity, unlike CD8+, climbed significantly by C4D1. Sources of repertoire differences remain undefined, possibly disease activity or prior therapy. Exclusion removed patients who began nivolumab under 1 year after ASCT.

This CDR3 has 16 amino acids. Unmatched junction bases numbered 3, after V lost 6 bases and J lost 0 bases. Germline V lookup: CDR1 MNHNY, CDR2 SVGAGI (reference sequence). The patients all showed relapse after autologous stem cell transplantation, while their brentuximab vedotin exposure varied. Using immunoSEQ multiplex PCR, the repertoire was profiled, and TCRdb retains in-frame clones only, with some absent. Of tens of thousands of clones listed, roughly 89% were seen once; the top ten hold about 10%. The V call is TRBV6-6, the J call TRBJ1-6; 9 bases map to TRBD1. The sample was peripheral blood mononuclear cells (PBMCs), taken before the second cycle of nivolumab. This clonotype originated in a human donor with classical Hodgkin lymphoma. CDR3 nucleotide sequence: TGTGCCAGCAGACAGGGGGCGAGCTCCTATAATTCACCCCTCCACTTT. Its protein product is CASRQGASSYNSPLHF.